These 28 T cell receptor beta chains originate from one sample sequenced in a study of CD8 T cells in Susac syndrome. RNA, at roughly 0.5 to 1 ug, was reverse transcribed with random hexamers. Using its own MiXCR run on the immunoSEQ multiplex PCR reads, TCRdb lists one record per CDR3 protein. Of about 300,000 distinct CDR3 sequences in the sample, 75% to 90% were seen once. The sample taken for sequencing was CD8+ T cells from PBMCs. The receptors come from a human donor with multiple sclerosis.

The chain recombines TRBV11-2 with TRBJ2-4; no firm D call. The germline V and J ends were trimmed by 1 base and 0 bases, with 13 bases remaining between them. Germline V CDR1 and CDR2: SGHAT, FQNNGV. The CDR3 runs to 17 residues. The CDR3 spells CASSLGPPVIAKNIQYF. For the CDR3, the DNA is TGTGCCAGCAGCTTAGGCCCCCCTGTTATAGCCAAAAACATTCAGTACTTC.

CDR3 residues: CASSSALGTASYNEQFF. CDR3 DNA sequence: TGTGCCAGCAGTTCCGCGTTAGGGACAGCCTCCTACAATGAGCAGTTCTTC. The chain has TRBV28 and TRBJ2-1; TRBD1 matches 7 bases. The CDR3 is made up of 17 amino acids. V was clipped by 4 bases and J by 0 bases; unmatched bases: 9. The V gene's germline CDR1 is MDHEN and CDR2 SYDVKM.

V usage is TRBV30 and J usage is TRBJ2-2; D may correspond to TRBD1 or TRBD2 (5 bases each). Germline V gene data show CDR1 as GTSNPN and CDR2 as SVGIG (reference sequence). V lost 5 bases to trimming and J lost 4 bases, with 11 bases between them. This CDR3 spans 13 amino acids. CDR3 coding DNA: TGTGCCTGGGACAGCGGTCCCACCGGGGAGCTGTTTTTT. As protein: CAWDSGPTGELFF.

This chain joins TRBV10-3 and TRBJ1-2; TRBD1 matches 7 bases. V shed 11 bases, J shed 5 bases, and the junction held 2 bases outside the gene matches. Germline V CDR1 and CDR2: ENHRY, SYGVKD. The CDR3 covers 10 residues. The CDR3 sequence: CASRGYGYTF. The CDR3 DNA sequence: TGTGCCTCCAGGGGGTATGGCTACACCTTC.

The rearrangement uses TRBV15 and TRBJ1-2; 9 nucleotides align to TRBD1. The CDR3 runs 15 residues. The V segment lost 0 bases and the J segment 8 bases; nucleotides outside the gene matches: 7. Germline lookup yields CDR1 LNHNV and CDR2 YYDKDF (reference sequence). The CDR3 sequence is CATSRDIQGALGYTF. CDR3 sequence (DNA): TGTGCCACCAGCAGAGACATACAGGGGGCATTAGGCTACACCTTC. The full variable domain, in which reference TRBV15 and TRBJ1-2 provide the parts outside the CDR3, is DAMVIQNPRYQVTQFGKPVTLSCSQTLNHNVMYWYQQKSSQAPKLLFHYYDKDFNNEADTPDNFQSRRPNTSFCFLDIRSPGLGDTAMYLCATSRDIQGALGYTFGSGTRLTVV.

The V and J genes are TRBV13 and TRBJ2-3; 14 bases line up with TRBD2. The CDR3 extends over 18 amino acids. CDR1 and CDR2 from the germline V gene are PRHDT and FYEKMQ (reference sequence). Trimming took 5 bases from V and 4 from J; bases not matched to a gene: 11. CDR3 sequence (DNA): TGTGCCAGCAGCCCCAGGGGGACTAGCGGGGGAGAGGCAGATACGCAGTATTTT. It encodes CASSPRGTSGGEADTQYF.

J is TRBJ2-3 and V is TRBV21-1; no DNA check was done on the table's D call, TRBD1. TRBV21-1 is flagged as a pseudogene. The CDR3 consists of 13 residues. The CDR3 here is CATDREGTDTQYF. CDR3 DNA sequence: TGTGCCACCGACAGGGAGGGGACAGATACGCAGTATTTT.

With respect to this clonotype: At one end the junction does not follow the germline gene, possibly because of a read error. This chain links TRBV27 with TRBJ1-6; no clear D. CDR3 size: 15 residues. CDR1 and CDR2 (germline): MNHEY, SMNVEV (reference sequence). The CDR3, as DNA: TGTGCCACCAGTACTGTGGGAGGGTACAATTCACCCCTCCACTTT. As protein: CATSTVGGYNSPLHF.

This clonotype was recorded once. The chain has TRBV20-1 and TRBJ2-1; perhaps TRBD2 as D (6 bases). V lost 1 base, J lost 4 bases, and 11 bases lay in between. Germline values: CDR1 DFQATT, CDR2 SNEGSKA (reference sequence). CDR3 length equals 14 residues. The DNA for the CDR3 is TGCAGTGCTAGAGCGGGAGAGGGGTACAATGAGCAGTTCTTC. This gives the protein CSARAGEGYNEQFF.

The CDR3 bases are TGCAGTGCCGAAAGGCTAGCGGGAGGGCCCACCGACGAGCAGTACTTC. Translated, it gives CSAERLAGGPTDEQYF. The chain joins TRBV20-1 to TRBJ2-7; 12 bases match TRBD2. CDR3 length: 16 amino acids. V was clipped by 6 bases and J by 5 bases; unmatched bases: 14. Per germline, CDR1 DFQATT and CDR2 SNEGSKA (reference sequence).

The chain couples TRBV29-1 to TRBJ2-1, with 9 bases that match TRBD2. V lost 6 bases, J lost 5 bases, and 23 bases stayed unmatched. The V gene's germline CDR1 is SQVTM and CDR2 ANQGSEA. This CDR3 has 19 residues. Here the CDR3 reads CSVAPRPGAPSGDNNEQFF. DNA for the CDR3: TGCAGCGTAGCACCGCGGCCAGGGGCGCCTAGCGGGGACAACAATGAGCAGTTCTTC.

J is TRBJ1-1 and V is TRBV9; D uncertain. The CDR3 has 16 amino acids. The V end lost 3 bases, the J end lost 3 bases, and 18 bases lay between the germline ends. Germline V gives CDR1 SGDLS, CDR2 YYNGEE. For the CDR3, the DNA is TGTGCCAGCAGCGAAAACCCCTCAGACGGTTACACTGAAGCTTTCTTT. It specifies CASSENPSDGYTEAFF.

This chain links TRBV9 with TRBJ2-2, with D uncertain. This CDR3 has 16 residues. V lost 0 bases and J 5 bases, leaving 14 bases between the germline ends. Germline loops: CDR1 SGDLS, CDR2 YYNGEE. CDR3 bases: TGTGCCAGCAGCGTAGACGGTAGCCCCCGAACCGGGGAGCTGTTTTTT. Protein sequence: CASSVDGSPRTGELFF.

The rearrangement joins TRBV20-1 to TRBJ2-7, with D possibly matching TRBD1 (6 bases). The V gene's germline CDR1 is DFQATT and CDR2 SNEGSKA (reference sequence). The germline V and J ends were trimmed by 3 bases and 2 bases, with 14 bases remaining between them. The CDR3 length is 14 residues. CDR3: CSARGAQKAYEQYF. The CDR3 region has the DNA TGCAGTGCTAGGGGGGCTCAGAAGGCCTACGAGCAGTACTTC.

V and J are TRBV11-3 and TRBJ2-1, with D possibly being TRBD2 (6 bases). V gave up 11 bases and J gave up 2 bases, with 13 bases separating them. The germline CDR1 and CDR2 sequences are SGHNT and YENEEA. The CDR3 has 13 amino acids. The CDR3 region is CASQEGTYNEQFF. CDR3 sequence (DNA): TGTGCCTCCCAGGAGGGAACCTACAATGAGCAGTTCTTC.

The chain uses TRBV20-1 and TRBJ2-1; unclear D gene. The germline gives CDR1 DFQATT, CDR2 SNEGSKA (reference sequence). Trimming stripped 4 bases from V and 7 bases from J, with 8 bases between. The CDR3 is 11 amino acids. The CDR3 here is CSAKVVNEQFF. The DNA for the CDR3 is TGCAGTGCTAAGGTTGTGAATGAGCAGTTCTTC.

The V gene is TRBV19, the J gene TRBJ1-5; unclear D gene. V was cut by 0 bases and J by 0 bases, with 9 bases left in between. CDR1 is LNHDA, CDR2 SQIVND, per germline (reference sequence). The CDR3 runs 16 residues. The CDR3 DNA reads as TGTGCCAGTAGTATAGACAGTATTTATAGCAATCAGCCCCAGCATTTT. Protein: CASSIDSIYSNQPQHF.

The J gene is TRBJ1-6, the V gene TRBV4-3, with D unclear. The germline CDR1 and CDR2 sequences are LGHNA and YSLEER. The CDR3 is 15 residues long. V was shortened by 1 base and J by 7 bases, with 11 bases between the two germline ends. The CDR3 nucleotides are TGCGCCAGCAGCCAAGGTTCAGGCCAAAATTCACCCCTCCACTTT. Protein: CASSQGSGQNSPLHF.

There are a few counts of this clonotype. This chain connects TRBV19 to TRBJ2-2; unclear D gene. Between the trimmed V and J ends, which lost 5 bases and 7 bases, there was a span of 5 bases. The CDR3 extends over 11 amino acids. Germline V gene lookup returns CDR1 LNHDA and CDR2 SQIVND (reference sequence). The DNA for the CDR3 is TGTGCCAGTAGTTTGAACGGGGAGCTGTTTTTT. As protein: CASSLNGELFF.

The CDR3 loop reads CASRFGTNYEQYF. The CDR3, as DNA: TGTGCCAGCAGATTTGGGACAAACTACGAGCAGTACTTC. The V call is TRBV28, the J call TRBJ2-7; a possible D gene is TRBD1 (6 bases). CDR3 length equals 13 residues. Germline V lookup: CDR1 MDHEN, CDR2 SYDVKM. V gave up 6 bases and J gave up 3 bases, with 12 bases separating them.

The V call is TRBV27, the J call TRBJ1-1; D gene unclear. V lost 5 bases to trimming and J lost 1 base, with 11 bases between them. The CDR3 contains 14 residues. Germline-derived CDR1 and CDR2 are MNHEY and SMNVEV (reference sequence). The CDR3 DNA reads TGTGCCAGCAGTCAGCTCAGTGCGAACACTGAAGCTTTCTTT. Amino acids: CASSQLSANTEAFF.

For the CDR3, the DNA is TGTGCCAGTAGCTACGACAGGAACAATCAGCCCCAGCATTTT. Its protein product is CASSYDRNNQPQHF. The chain joins TRBV19 to TRBJ1-5, with a tentative D call TRBD1 (6 bases). In germline, CDR1 is LNHDA, CDR2 SQIVND (reference sequence). V was clipped by 6 bases and J by 3 bases, with 12 bases between them. The CDR3 has 14 residues.

The gene calls are TRBV20-1 and TRBJ1-5; maybe TRBD1 (5 bases). CDR3 size: 15 residues. Deletions cut 0 bases from V and 3 bases from J, with 12 bases between. CDR1 and CDR2 from the germline V gene are DFQATT and SNEGSKA (reference sequence). CDR3 DNA sequence: TGCAGTGCTAGAGACCTAGACAGCGCCAATCAGCCCCAGCATTTT. Translated, it gives CSARDLDSANQPQHF.

The chain carries TRBV5-8 and TRBJ1-1, with D possibly being TRBD1 (5 bases). Trimming removed 2 bases at V and 3 bases at J, with 11 bases between. The CDR3 loop spans 14 amino acids. Germline assignment: CDR1 SGHTS and CDR2 YDEGEE. CDR3 nucleotides: TGTGCCAGCAGCTTTAGTGGGGGTTACACTGAAGCTTTCTTT. It translates to CASSFSGGYTEAFF.

The chain combines TRBV27 with TRBJ1-1; 7 positions agree with TRBD1. CDR3 length: 16 amino acids. The germline V gene encodes CDR1 MNHEY and CDR2 SMNVEV (reference sequence). The trim removed 5 bases at V and 3 bases at J, leaving 12 bases unmatched. CDR3 sequence: CASSDYRGLGYTEAFF. The CDR3 DNA sequence: TGTGCCAGCAGTGACTACAGGGGCCTAGGCTACACTGAAGCTTTCTTT.

J is TRBJ2-1 and V is TRBV7-3; 8 bases fit TRBD2. Looked up from germline, CDR1 is SGHTA and CDR2 is FQGTGA. This CDR3 has 15 amino acids. The V and J ends lost 1 base and 6 bases, in that order; junction bases with no gene match: 5. Written as DNA, the CDR3 is TGTGCCAGCAGCTTAATTGGCGGGGGGCTCAATGAGCAGTTCTTC. Amino acids: CASSLIGGGLNEQFF.

This clonotype was found a few times. V gene TRBV5-4 combines with J gene TRBJ2-2, with no clear D. The ends were cut back, 2 bases at V and 7 bases at J, with 6 bases in the middle. The CDR3 extends over 12 amino acids. CDR1 and CDR2 (germline): SGHNT, YYREEE (reference sequence). CDR3 in amino acids: CASSFSVGELFF. The CDR3 DNA reads TGTGCCAGCAGCTTCTCGGTCGGGGAGCTGTTTTTT.

V is TRBV11-2 and J is TRBJ2-7; TRBD2 matches at 7 bases. Unmatched junction bases numbered 15, after V lost 7 bases and J lost 0 bases. The CDR3 is 17 amino acids. Germline V CDR1 and CDR2: SGHAT, FQNNGV. In DNA, the CDR3 is TGTGCCAGCACCCCAGCCCGGGGTAGCGGGCTCTCCTACGAGCAGTACTTC. Protein: CASTPARGSGLSYEQYF.